Presented here are 21 T cell receptor beta chains from one specimen sequenced in a study of shared clonotypes between healthy human individuals. Clones were sequenced by immunoSEQ multiplex PCR, and TCRdb holds only the in-frame ones, with some missing. The sample shows about 2 million clones, about 95% of them seen only once. Naive CD8 cells comprised CD45RO-negative, CCR7-positively selected cells, excluding terminally differentiated effector memory CD45RA+ cells. Sequencing input: naive CD8+ T cells sorted from blood. The source is a man aged 18 to 30 in good health.

The CDR3 sequence is CASSLSSNLEQYF. In DNA form, the CDR3 reads TGTGCCAGCAGCTTAAGTTCCAATCTCGAGCAGTACTTC. V usage is TRBV7-9 and J usage is TRBJ2-7; no firm D call. V was shortened by 2 bases and J by 6 bases, with 11 bases between the two germline ends. The CDR3 extends over 13 amino acids. The germline CDR1 and CDR2 sequences are SEHNR and FQNEAQ (reference sequence).

This clone was seen once. The chain couples TRBV4-1 to TRBJ1-2; no clear D. Between the trimmed V and J ends, which lost 1 base and 2 bases, there was a span of 17 bases. Germline V CDR1 and CDR2: MGHRA, YSYEKL. The CDR3 is made up of 17 amino acids. The CDR3 region is CASSQAPLSPLNYGYTF. CDR3 nucleotides: TGCGCCAGCAGCCAAGCCCCCCTGAGCCCTTTAAACTATGGCTACACCTTC.

This chain joins TRBV15 and TRBJ2-7, with a weak D call TRBD2 (6 bases). The CDR3 runs 13 residues. Germline V gene data show CDR1 as LNHNV and CDR2 as YYDKDF (reference sequence). V was pared by 0 bases and J by 6 bases, with 9 bases between. DNA for the CDR3: TGTGCCACCAGCAGAGAAGGAGGGTTCGAGCAGTACTTC. Translated: CATSREGGFEQYF. Supplemented by reference TRBV15 and TRBJ2-7, the full variable domain reads DAMVIQNPRYQVTQFGKPVTLSCSQTLNHNVMYWYQQKSSQAPKLLFHYYDKDFNNEADTPDNFQSRRPNTSFCFLDIRSPGLGDTAMYLCATSREGGFEQYFGPGTRLTVT.

The chain has TRBV5-4 and TRBJ2-7, with a weak D call TRBD2 (6 bases). The CDR3 spans 14 residues. Germline V gene data show CDR1 as SGHNT and CDR2 as YYREEE (reference sequence). V lost 0 bases and J 2 bases, leaving 9 bases between the germline ends. Here the CDR3 DNA reads TGTGCCAGCAGCTTGGAATCGGGAGCCTACGAGCAGTACTTC. This encodes CASSLESGAYEQYF. Based on the CDR3 plus reference TRBV5-4 and TRBJ2-7, the full variable domain is ETGVTQSPTHLIKTRGQQVTLRCSSQSGHNTVSWYQQALGQGPQFIFQYYREEENGRGNFPPRFSGLQFPNYSSELNVNALELDDSALYLCASSLESGAYEQYFGPGTRLTVT.

The rearrangement uses TRBV29-1 and TRBJ2-7; D is ambiguous. V was trimmed by 0 bases and J by 2 bases, leaving 8 bases between them. Germline-derived CDR1 and CDR2 are SQVTM and ANQGSEA. The CDR3 is 13 residues long. The CDR3 DNA sequence: TGCAGCGTTGAAGACGGAAGAACCTACGAGCAGTACTTC. Translating gives CSVEDGRTYEQYF.

This chain uses TRBV27 with TRBJ1-2; 8 nucleotides agree with TRBD1. The V segment lost 5 bases and the J segment 5 bases; nucleotides outside the gene matches: 7. The CDR3 covers 14 residues. Germline CDR1 is MNHEY and CDR2 is SMNVEV (reference sequence). The CDR3 here is CASSVGTGEYGYTF. DNA of the CDR3: TGTGCCAGCAGTGTGGGGACAGGCGAATATGGCTACACCTTC.

The V and J genes are TRBV6-5 and TRBJ2-1; D gene uncertain. The germline V and J ends were trimmed by 2 bases and 7 bases, with 15 bases remaining between them. The V gene's germline CDR1 is MNHEY and CDR2 SVGAGI. This CDR3 region has 15 residues. CDR3 protein: CASSYLDGAWNEQFF. The CDR3 bases are TGTGCCAGCAGTTACCTGGACGGAGCTTGGAATGAGCAGTTCTTC.

The chain has TRBV27 and TRBJ2-2; D perhaps matches TRBD1 (8 bases). Germline lookup yields CDR1 MNHEY and CDR2 SMNVEV (reference sequence). The ends were cut back, 4 bases at V and 5 bases at J, with 26 bases in the middle. CDR3 length equals 19 residues. CDR3 nucleotides: TGTGCCAGCAGTTCCCTCTCACGCGCAAACAGGGGGGGAACCGGGGAGCTGTTTTTT. This sequence encodes CASSSLSRANRGGTGELFF.

This clone occurred a few times. This chain uses TRBV11-2 with TRBJ1-6; the match to TRBD1 covers 7 bases. From germline, CDR1 is SGHAT and CDR2 FQNNGV. This CDR3 contains 15 residues. J lost 4 bases, V lost 5 bases, and 5 bases had no gene match. Here the CDR3 reads CASSTDREYNSPLHF. CDR3 nucleotides: TGTGCCAGCAGCACAGACAGGGAGTATAATTCACCCCTCCACTTT.

The chain couples TRBV4-3 to TRBJ2-5, with a weak D call TRBD2 (5 bases). Trimming shortened V by 3 bases and J by 0 bases, and 20 bases separated the two germline ends. CDR3 length equals 18 residues. Germline CDR1 and CDR2: LGHNA and YSLEER. Here the CDR3 DNA reads TGCGCCAGCAGCCATGAGGTTCGAGGAGAGGGCGACCAAGAGACCCAGTACTTC. This encodes CASSHEVRGEGDQETQYF.

Here the CDR3 DNA reads TGTGCCAGCAGCCCCCGGTTGATCTCCTACGAGCAGTACTTC. It is translated as CASSPRLISYEQYF. The rearrangement uses TRBV9 and TRBJ2-7; D is unclear. The CDR3 extends over 14 amino acids. Germline V gives CDR1 SGDLS, CDR2 YYNGEE. The V gene lost 4 bases and the J gene lost 0 bases, with 11 bases spanning the gap.

Regarding this clone: The sample has other DNA sequences that encode this CDR3 too. The rearrangement joins TRBV7-2 to TRBJ2-1; D is possibly TRBD1 or TRBD2 (5 bases each). The CDR3 contains 15 residues. Germline-derived CDR1 and CDR2 are SGHTA and FQGNSA. The V gene lost 3 bases and the J gene lost 0 bases, with 9 bases spanning the gap. CDR3 sequence: CASSLGVSSYNEQFF. CDR3 DNA sequence: TGTGCCAGCAGCTTGGGGGTAAGCTCCTACAATGAGCAGTTCTTC. Full variable domain (missing parts from reference TRBV7-2 and TRBJ2-1): GAGVSQSPSNKVTEKGKDVELRCDPISGHTALYWYRQSLGQGLEFLIYFQGNSAPDKSGLPSDRFSAERTGGSVSTLTIQRTQQEDSAVYLCASSLGVSSYNEQFFGPGTRLTVL.

The genes are TRBV7-2 and TRBJ2-2; D possibly corresponds to TRBD2 (7 bases). Trimming took off 8 bases at V and 1 base at J, with 17 bases between the two ends. Looked up from germline, CDR1 is SGHTA and CDR2 is FQGNSA. This CDR3 is built from 16 residues. CDR3 loop: CASSPREGVNTGELFF. The CDR3, as DNA: TGTGCCAGCTCCCCTAGGGAGGGGGTGAACACCGGGGAGCTGTTTTTT.

This clone was seen once. V and J are TRBV10-2 and TRBJ2-7; D assignment may be TRBD1 or TRBD2 (5 bases each). V lost 1 base to trimming and J lost 7 bases, with 11 bases between them. The CDR3 sequence is 13 residues long. CDR1 and CDR2 (germline): WSHSY, SAAADI. The CDR3 loop reads CASSEWGIWEQYF. The CDR3 DNA reads TGCGCCAGCAGTGAGTGGGGGATTTGGGAGCAGTACTTC.

This sequence joins TRBV5-6 and TRBJ2-3; 11 bases line up with TRBD2. This CDR3 spans 17 amino acids. Germline V gene lookup returns CDR1 SGHDT and CDR2 YYEEEE. Unmatched junction bases numbered 9, after V lost 0 bases and J lost 6 bases. CDR3 amino acids: CASSLGPPASGGDTQYF. CDR3 DNA sequence: TGTGCCAGCAGCTTGGGCCCCCCGGCTAGCGGGGGGGATACGCAGTATTTT.

The V gene is TRBV28, the J gene TRBJ2-2; 7 bases match TRBD1. The germline V gene has CDR1 MDHEN and CDR2 SYDVKM. There are 14 residues in the CDR3. V was clipped by 10 bases and J by 3 bases; unmatched bases: 8. In nucleotides, the CDR3 is TGTGCCACTACAGGGGCAGGGGACACCGGGGAGCTGTTTTTT. This translates into CATTGAGDTGELFF.

The chain links TRBV11-2 to TRBJ2-7, with TRBD2 matching over 9 bases. The CDR3 is made up of 16 amino acids. V gave up 3 bases and J gave up 3 bases; unmatched junction bases: 9. Per germline, CDR1 SGHAT and CDR2 FQNNGV. The CDR3: CASSFGPWREGYEQYF. DNA of the CDR3: TGTGCCAGCAGCTTCGGGCCCTGGCGGGAGGGCTACGAGCAGTACTTC.

A word on this clone: Other DNA sequences in this specimen translate into the identical CDR3. The rearrangement uses TRBV5-4 and TRBJ1-2; 9 nucleotides align to TRBD1. J was trimmed by 4 bases and V by 4 bases; bases with no gene match: 5. In germline, CDR1 is SGHNT, CDR2 YYREEE (reference sequence). This CDR3 spans 14 amino acids. The CDR3: CASSMDRGGYGYTF. CDR3 sequence (DNA): TGTGCCAGCAGCATGGACAGGGGAGGCTATGGCTACACCTTC.

The chain has TRBV27 and TRBJ2-1; 7 bases align to TRBD1. This CDR3 region has 12 residues. CDR1 MNHEY and CDR2 SMNVEV come from the germline V gene (reference sequence). V trimming: 5 bases; J trimming: 8 bases; junction bases outside the gene matches: 3. The CDR3 spells CASSTGQDEQFF. The CDR3 DNA is TGTGCCAGCAGTACTGGACAGGATGAGCAGTTCTTC.

Ten or more counts support this clone. The V call is TRBV28, the J call TRBJ1-4; D might be TRBD1 (5 bases). The V gene's germline CDR1 is MDHEN and CDR2 SYDVKM. V gave up 0 bases and J gave up 4 bases, with 9 bases separating them. The CDR3 extends over 15 amino acids. The CDR3 is CASSLWGGNNEKLFF. The CDR3 region has the DNA TGTGCCAGCAGTTTATGGGGGGGAAATAATGAAAAACTGTTTTTT.

The J gene is TRBJ1-5, the V gene TRBV28, with 7 bases aligning to TRBD1. The germline CDR1 and CDR2 sequences are MDHEN and SYDVKM. CDR3 length: 14 amino acids. J was trimmed by 4 bases and V by 7 bases; bases with no gene match: 7. CDR3 residues: CASTVGTENQPQHF. The CDR3, as DNA: TGTGCCAGCACCGTGGGGACAGAAAATCAGCCCCAGCATTTT.